What follows are 11 T cell receptor beta chains derived from one specimen sequenced in a study of blood T cell repertoires in COVID-19. Clones were read by immunoSEQ multiplex PCR, and TCRdb kept only the in-frame ones, dropping some. The sample has approximately 190,000 clones; roughly 80% are singletons. Sequenced input: peripheral blood. These receptors were collected from a man in his 60s with acute or convalescent COVID-19.

In its sample, this clone was seen once. The chain joins TRBV28 to TRBJ1-1, with D maybe TRBD1 (5 bases). Trimming took off 5 bases at V and 1 base at J, with 8 bases between the two ends. The CDR3 spans 13 residues. The germline V gene has CDR1 MDHEN and CDR2 SYDVKM. Written as DNA, the CDR3 is TGTGCCAGCAGTGCGCAGGGGAACACTGAAGCTTTCTTT. Its protein is CASSAQGNTEAFF. The complete variable domain, with remaining parts taken from reference TRBV28 and TRBJ1-1, reads DVKVTQSSRYLVKRTGEKVFLECVQDMDHENMFWYRQDPGLGLRLIYFSYDVKMKEKGDIPEGYSVSREKKERFSLILESASTNQTSMYLCASSAQGNTEAFFGQGTRLTVV.

This sequence joins TRBV20-1 and TRBJ1-3, with D hard to call. Germline V gene lookup returns CDR1 DFQATT and CDR2 SNEGSKA (reference sequence). The length of the CDR3 is 13 residues. Trimming removed 3 bases from V and 7 bases from J, with 13 bases in between. The CDR3 is CSASSRDRNTIYF. The CDR3 DNA sequence: TGCAGTGCTAGTTCCCGGGATCGGAACACCATATATTTT.

This clone showed up just once. The chain employs TRBV2 and TRBJ1-5, with a weak D call TRBD1 (6 bases). Germline V gene data show CDR1 as SNHLY and CDR2 as FYNNEI. The CDR3 sequence is 15 residues long. The V end was cut by 2 bases, the J end by 1 base, with 9 bases between. CDR3 coding DNA: TGTGCCAGCAGTGAACCTGGACAGAGCAATCAGCCCCAGCATTTT. Translating gives CASSEPGQSNQPQHF.

DNA of the CDR3: TGTGCCAGCAGCCTGTCGGGGAGCAGGAATCAGCCCCAGCATTTT. Protein product: CASSLSGSRNQPQHF. This chain connects TRBV7-2 to TRBJ1-5; D call uncertain. The CDR3 consists of 15 residues. CDR1 and CDR2 from the germline V gene are SGHTA and FQGNSA. V was clipped by 5 bases and J by 4 bases, with 15 bases between them.

The gene calls are TRBV28 and TRBJ2-7; TRBD1 matches 8 bases. CDR3 length equals 14 residues. Germline values: CDR1 MDHEN, CDR2 SYDVKM. J lost 2 bases, V lost 7 bases, and 7 bases had no gene match. The CDR3 here is CASNAGGKPYEQYF. Written as DNA, the CDR3 is TGTGCCAGCAACGCAGGGGGCAAACCCTACGAGCAGTACTTC.

This clone was found a few times. The gene calls are TRBV2 and TRBJ2-1; 7 bases map to TRBD2. V shed 8 bases, J shed 3 bases, and the junction held 1 base outside the gene matches. The CDR3 totals 12 residues. The germline CDR1 and CDR2 sequences are SNHLY and FYNNEI. As DNA, the CDR3 is TGTGCCAGCCGGGGGGACTACAATGAGCAGTTCTTC. Translation gives CASRGDYNEQFF.

This clone has only one observation. V usage is TRBV25-1 and J usage is TRBJ1-3, with D hard to call. CDR1 is MGHDK and CDR2 is SYGVNS in the germline V gene. The CDR3 spans 16 residues. The V gene lost 1 base and the J gene lost 0 bases, with 10 bases spanning the gap. CDR3 sequence: CASSEWNWASGNTIYF. The DNA of the CDR3 is TGTGCCAGCAGTGAATGGAATTGGGCCTCTGGAAACACCATATATTTT.

The V call is TRBV2, the J call TRBJ2-7, with D perhaps matching TRBD2 (6 bases). The CDR3 consists of 15 residues. Deletions cut 5 bases from V and 2 bases from J, with 16 bases between. The germline V gene has CDR1 SNHLY and CDR2 FYNNEI. In nucleotides, the CDR3 is TGTGCCAGCAGTCCGATGGCTAGCGTACCCTACGAGCAGTACTTC. It is translated as CASSPMASVPYEQYF.

CDR3 region: CASRRQGLDYGYTF. DNA of the CDR3: TGTGCCAGCAGGAGACAGGGGCTAGACTATGGCTACACCTTC. The J gene is TRBJ1-2, the V gene TRBV19; TRBD1 agrees at 8 bases. Germline V gives CDR1 LNHDA, CDR2 SQIVND (reference sequence). The length of the CDR3 is 14 residues. The V segment lost 9 bases and the J segment 3 bases; nucleotides outside the gene matches: 9.

This chain uses TRBV6-2 or TRBV6-3 with TRBJ1-1; possible D gene TRBD1, 5 bases. The CDR3 is made up of 15 amino acids. The germline V and J ends were trimmed by 2 bases and 5 bases, with 15 bases remaining between them. Per the germline V gene, CDR1 is MNHEY and CDR2 is SVGEGT. The CDR3 loop reads CASSYEAGKETEAFF. In DNA, the CDR3 is TGTGCCAGCAGTTACGAGGCAGGGAAGGAAACTGAAGCTTTCTTT.

The J gene is TRBJ2-6, the V gene TRBV2; 9 bases match TRBD1. Losses at the gene ends were 8 bases for V and 1 base for J; bases not matched to a gene: 0. This CDR3 region has 14 residues. Germline lookup yields CDR1 SNHLY and CDR2 FYNNEI. CDR3 sequence: CASGTGSGANVLTF. The CDR3 DNA sequence: TGTGCCAGCGGGACAGGGTCTGGGGCCAACGTCCTGACTTTC.